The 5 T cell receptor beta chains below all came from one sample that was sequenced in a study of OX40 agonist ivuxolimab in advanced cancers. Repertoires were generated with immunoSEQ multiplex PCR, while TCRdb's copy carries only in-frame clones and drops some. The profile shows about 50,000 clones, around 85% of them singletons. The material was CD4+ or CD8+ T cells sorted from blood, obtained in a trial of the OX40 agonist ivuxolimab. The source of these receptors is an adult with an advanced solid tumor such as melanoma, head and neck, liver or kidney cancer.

The CDR3 nucleotides are TGTGCCAGTAGTCTCCCCGCCGGGACAGCGAACACTGAAGCTTTCTTT. Its protein product is CASSLPAGTANTEAFF. This chain connects TRBV19 to TRBJ1-1; 7 bases line up with TRBD1. V lost 5 bases to trimming and J lost 1 base; unmatched junction nucleotides: 10. The length of the CDR3 is 16 residues. Per germline, CDR1 LNHDA and CDR2 SQIVND (reference sequence).

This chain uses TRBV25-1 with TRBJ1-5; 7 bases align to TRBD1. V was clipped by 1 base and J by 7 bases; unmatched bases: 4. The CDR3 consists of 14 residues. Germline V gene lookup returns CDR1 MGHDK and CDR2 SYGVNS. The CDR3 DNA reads TGTGCCAGCAGTGAATCGGGACAGATGCAGCCCCAGCATTTT. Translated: CASSESGQMQPQHF.

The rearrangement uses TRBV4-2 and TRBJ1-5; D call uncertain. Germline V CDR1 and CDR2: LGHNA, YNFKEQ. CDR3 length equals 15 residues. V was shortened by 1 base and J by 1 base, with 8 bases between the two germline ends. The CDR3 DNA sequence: TGTGCCAGCAGCCAAGGGGTAGGGAGCAATCAGCCCCAGCATTTT. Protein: CASSQGVGSNQPQHF.

The CDR3 region has the DNA TGTGCCAGCAGGGCCTTGACAGCTGAAGCTTTCTTT. This gives the protein CASRALTAEAFF. The chain uses TRBV28 and TRBJ1-1; a weak D match, TRBD1 (5 bases). In germline, CDR1 is MDHEN, CDR2 SYDVKM. This CDR3 comprises 12 residues. Trimming stripped 6 bases from V and 6 bases from J, with 11 bases between.

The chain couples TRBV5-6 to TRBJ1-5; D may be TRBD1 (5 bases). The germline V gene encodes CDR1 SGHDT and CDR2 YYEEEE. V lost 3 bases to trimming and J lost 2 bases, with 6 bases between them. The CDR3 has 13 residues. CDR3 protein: CASSSTGNQPQHF. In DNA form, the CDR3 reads TGTGCCAGCAGCTCGACAGGCAATCAGCCCCAGCATTTT.